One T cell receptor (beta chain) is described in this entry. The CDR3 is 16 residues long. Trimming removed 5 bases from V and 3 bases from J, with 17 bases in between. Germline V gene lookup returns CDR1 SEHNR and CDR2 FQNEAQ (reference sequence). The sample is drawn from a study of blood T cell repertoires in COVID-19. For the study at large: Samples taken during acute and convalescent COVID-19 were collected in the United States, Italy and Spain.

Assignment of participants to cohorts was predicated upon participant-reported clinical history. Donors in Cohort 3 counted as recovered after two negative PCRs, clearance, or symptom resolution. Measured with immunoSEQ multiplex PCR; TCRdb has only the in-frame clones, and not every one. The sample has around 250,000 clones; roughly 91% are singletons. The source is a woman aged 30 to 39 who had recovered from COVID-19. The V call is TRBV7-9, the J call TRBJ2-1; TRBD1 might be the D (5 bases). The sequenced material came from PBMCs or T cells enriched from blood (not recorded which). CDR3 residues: CASSARGFSRYNEQFF. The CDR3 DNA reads TGTGCCAGCAGCGCTAGGGGTTTTAGTCGCTACAATGAGCAGTTCTTC. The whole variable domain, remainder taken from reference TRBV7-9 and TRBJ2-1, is DTGVSQNPRHKITKRGQNVTFRCDPISEHNRLYWYRQTLGQGPEFLTYFQNEAQLEKSRLLSDRFSAERPKGSFSTLEIQRTEQGDSAMYLCASSARGFSRYNEQFFGPGTRLTVL.